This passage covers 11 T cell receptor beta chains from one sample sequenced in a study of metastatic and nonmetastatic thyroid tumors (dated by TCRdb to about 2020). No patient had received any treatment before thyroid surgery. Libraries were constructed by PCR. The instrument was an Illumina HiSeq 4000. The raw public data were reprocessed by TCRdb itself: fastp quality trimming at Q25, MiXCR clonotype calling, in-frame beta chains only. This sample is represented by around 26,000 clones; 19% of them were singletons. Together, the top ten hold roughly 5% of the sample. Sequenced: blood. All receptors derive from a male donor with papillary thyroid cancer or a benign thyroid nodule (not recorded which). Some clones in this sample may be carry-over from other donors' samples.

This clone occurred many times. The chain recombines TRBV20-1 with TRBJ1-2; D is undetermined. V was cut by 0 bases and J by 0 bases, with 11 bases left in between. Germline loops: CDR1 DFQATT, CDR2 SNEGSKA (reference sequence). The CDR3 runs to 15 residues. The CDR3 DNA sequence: TGCAGTGCTAGAGATTCGGCACATACTAACTATGGCTACACCTTC. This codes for CSARDSAHTNYGYTF.

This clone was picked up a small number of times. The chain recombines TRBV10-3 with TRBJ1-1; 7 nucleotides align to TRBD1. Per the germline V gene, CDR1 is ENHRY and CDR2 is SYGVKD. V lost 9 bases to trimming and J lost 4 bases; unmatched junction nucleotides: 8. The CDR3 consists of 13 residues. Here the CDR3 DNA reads TGTGCCATTAAATCAGGGGGAAGCACTGAAGCTTTCTTT. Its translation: CAIKSGGSTEAFF.

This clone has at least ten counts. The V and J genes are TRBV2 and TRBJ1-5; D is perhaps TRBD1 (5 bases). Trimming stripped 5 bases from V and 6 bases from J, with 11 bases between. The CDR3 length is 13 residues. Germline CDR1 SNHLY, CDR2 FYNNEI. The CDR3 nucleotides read TGTGCCAGCAGTAGGGGTGCGGTTCAGCCCCAGCATTTT. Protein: CASSRGAVQPQHF.

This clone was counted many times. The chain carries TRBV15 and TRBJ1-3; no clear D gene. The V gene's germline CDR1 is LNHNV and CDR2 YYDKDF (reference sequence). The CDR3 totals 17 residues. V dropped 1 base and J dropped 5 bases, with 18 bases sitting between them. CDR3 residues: CATSRGVVRGGRNTIYF. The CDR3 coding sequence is TGTGCCACCAGCAGAGGTGTGGTGCGAGGAGGTAGAAACACCATATATTTT.

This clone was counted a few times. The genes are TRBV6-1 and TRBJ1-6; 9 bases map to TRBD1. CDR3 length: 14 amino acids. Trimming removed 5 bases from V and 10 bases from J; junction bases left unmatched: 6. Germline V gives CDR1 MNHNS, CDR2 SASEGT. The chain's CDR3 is CASSIGQGRSPLHF. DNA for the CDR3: TGTGCCAGCAGTATAGGACAGGGGCGGTCACCCCTCCACTTT.

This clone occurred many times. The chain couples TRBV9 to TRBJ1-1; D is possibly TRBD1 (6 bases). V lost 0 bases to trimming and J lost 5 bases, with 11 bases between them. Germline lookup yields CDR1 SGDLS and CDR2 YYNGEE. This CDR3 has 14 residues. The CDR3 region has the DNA TGTGCCAGCAGCGTAGAACTCAGGGGTACTGAAGCTTTCTTT. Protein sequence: CASSVELRGTEAFF.

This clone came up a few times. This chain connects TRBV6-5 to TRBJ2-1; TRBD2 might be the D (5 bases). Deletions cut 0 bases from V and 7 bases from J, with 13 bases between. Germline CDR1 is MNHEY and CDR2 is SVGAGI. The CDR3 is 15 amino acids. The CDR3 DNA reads TGTGCCAGCAGTTACTCGACGGTAGGGAGAAATGAGCAGTTCTTC. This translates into CASSYSTVGRNEQFF.

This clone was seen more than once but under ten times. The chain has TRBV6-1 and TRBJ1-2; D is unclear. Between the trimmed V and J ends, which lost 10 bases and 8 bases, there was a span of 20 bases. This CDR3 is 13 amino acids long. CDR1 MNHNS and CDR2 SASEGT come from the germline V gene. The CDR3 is CATSRLGKLGYTF. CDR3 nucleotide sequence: TGTGCCACCAGCAGACTGGGAAAGTTGGGCTACACCTTC.

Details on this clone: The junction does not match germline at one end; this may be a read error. As DNA, the CDR3 is TGTGCCAGCACCAGACAGGTGGGCTTGAACACTGAAGCTTTATTT. This sequence encodes CASTRQVGLNTEALF. The gene calls are TRBV6-1 and TRBJ1-1; tentative D call: TRBD1 (6 bases). CDR1 and CDR2 (germline): MNHNS, SASEGT. CDR3 length: 15 amino acids.

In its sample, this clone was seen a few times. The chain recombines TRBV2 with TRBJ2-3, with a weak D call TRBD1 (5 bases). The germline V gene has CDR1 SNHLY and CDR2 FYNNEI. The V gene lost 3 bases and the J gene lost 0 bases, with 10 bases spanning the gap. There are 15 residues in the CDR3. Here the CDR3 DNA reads TGTGCCAGCAGTGACAGGGTTTCTAGCACAGATACGCAGTATTTT. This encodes CASSDRVSSTDTQYF.

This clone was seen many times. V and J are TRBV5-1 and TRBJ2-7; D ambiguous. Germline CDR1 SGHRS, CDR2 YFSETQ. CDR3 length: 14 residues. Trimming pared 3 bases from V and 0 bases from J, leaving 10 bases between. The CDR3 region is CASSSQPHSYEQYF. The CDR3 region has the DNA TGCGCCAGCAGCTCCCAACCCCACTCCTACGAGCAGTACTTC.